The rows below give T cell receptor beta chains drawn from one sample of a study of preoperative IRX-2 immunotherapy in early breast cancer. Sequencing used immunoSEQ multiplex PCR; TCRdb keeps in-frame clones, though not all of them. The data show around 57,000 clones, roughly 94% seen once. The biological material was taken from a patient treated with IRX-2 immunotherapy. These TCRs come from a human donor with breast cancer. Each CDR3 is given with its conserved first and last residue. Fields, in order: V gene, CDR3 protein.

V: TRBV6-5
CDR3: CASSYFSGGGAFF

V: TRBV28
CDR3: CASSQNSGSWSEQYF

V: TRBV4-1
CDR3: CASSPRPGTFTDTQYF

V: TRBV19
CDR3: CASDPAGQGARIEKLFF

V: TRBV5-1
CDR3: CASSSQGSREQYF

V: TRBV10-3
CDR3: CAISGGGIDEQFF

V: TRBV7-9
CDR3: CASSSRSVSTDTQYF

V: TRBV4-2
CDR3: CASSQVSGPGYEQYF

V: TRBV4-2
CDR3: CASSQDLILEQFF

V: TRBV5-8
CDR3: CASSPEREKPYNEQFF

V: TRBV28
CDR3: CASSLPLAGRNEQFF

V: TRBV9
CDR3: CASSVGDSAVWNYGYTF

V: TRBV21-1
CDR3: CARGTGREQYF

V: TRBV21-1
CDR3: CASSKKTVAGGLYEQYF

V: TRBV9
CDR3: CASSVLAGGPLGANVLTF

V: TRBV19
CDR3: CASSMWEGADGYTF

V: TRBV10-3
CDR3: CAISVEQGSYEQYF

V: TRBV9
CDR3: CASSPHGRETQYF

V: TRBV27
CDR3: CASSFDSNEQFF

V: TRBV27
CDR3: CASSLDSDPTASGNTIYF

V: TRBV29-1
CDR3: CSAETGVGGETQYF

V: TRBV7-9
CDR3: CASSESGSEAKNIQYF

V: TRBV29-1
CDR3: CSVVRALKPPAEQYF

V: TRBV10-3
CDR3: CAISQLAGVDTQYF

V: TRBV5-1
CDR3: CASSLGGEGKGYTF

V: TRBV25-1
CDR3: CASSGADRFPPNEQFF

V: TRBV7-2
CDR3: CASSLVRQFLPYGYTF

V: TRBV9
CDR3: CASSVSPGQRNYGYTF

V: TRBV5-1
CDR3: CASSLEFYGYTF